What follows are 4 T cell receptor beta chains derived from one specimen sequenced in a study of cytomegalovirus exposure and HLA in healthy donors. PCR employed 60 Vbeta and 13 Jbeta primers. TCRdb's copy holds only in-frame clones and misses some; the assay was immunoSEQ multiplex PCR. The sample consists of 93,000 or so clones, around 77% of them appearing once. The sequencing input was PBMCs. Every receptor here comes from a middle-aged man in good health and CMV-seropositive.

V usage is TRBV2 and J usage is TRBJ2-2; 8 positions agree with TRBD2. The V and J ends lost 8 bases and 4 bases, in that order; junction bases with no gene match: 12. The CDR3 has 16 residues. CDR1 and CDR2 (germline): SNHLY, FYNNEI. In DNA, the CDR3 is TGTGCCAGCGGGTGGCAAGCGGGAGCGGGCACCGGGGAGCTGTTTTTT. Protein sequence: CASGWQAGAGTGELFF. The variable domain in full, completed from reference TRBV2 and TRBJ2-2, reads EPEVTQTPSHQVTQMGQEVILRCVPISNHLYFYWYRQILGQKVEFLVSFYNNEISEKSEIFDDQFSVERPDGSNFTLKIRSTKLEDSAMYFCASGWQAGAGTGELFFGEGSRLTVL.

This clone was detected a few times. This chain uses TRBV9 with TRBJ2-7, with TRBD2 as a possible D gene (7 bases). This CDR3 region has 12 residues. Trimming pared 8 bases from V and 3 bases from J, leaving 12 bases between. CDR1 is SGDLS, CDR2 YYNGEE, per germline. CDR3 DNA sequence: TGTGCCAGGGGGGGGGCCTACTACGAGCAGTACTTC. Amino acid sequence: CARGGAYYEQYF.

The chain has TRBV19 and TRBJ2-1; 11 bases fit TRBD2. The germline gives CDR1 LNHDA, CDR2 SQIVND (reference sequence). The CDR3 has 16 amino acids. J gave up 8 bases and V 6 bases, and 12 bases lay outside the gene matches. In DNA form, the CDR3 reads TGTGCCAGTAGCTTACCCGGACTAGCGGGTGGAGATGAGCAGTTCTTC. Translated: CASSLPGLAGGDEQFF.

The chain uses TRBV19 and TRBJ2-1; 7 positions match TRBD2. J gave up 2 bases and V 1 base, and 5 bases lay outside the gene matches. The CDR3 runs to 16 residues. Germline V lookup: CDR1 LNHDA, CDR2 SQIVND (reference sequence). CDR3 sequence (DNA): TGTGCCAGTAGTATAGCTAGACTAGCTCCCTACAATGAGCAGTTCTTC. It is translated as CASSIARLAPYNEQFF. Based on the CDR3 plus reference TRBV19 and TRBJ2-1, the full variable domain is DGGITQSPKYLFRKEGQNVTLSCEQNLNHDAMYWYRQDPGQGLRLIYYSQIVNDFQKGDIAEGYSVSREKKESFPLTVTSAQKNPTAFYLCASSIARLAPYNEQFFGPGTRLTVL.